Sequencing of this T cell receptor beta chain was carried out in a study of beta chain features in type 1 diabetes. Background on the study: Examination covered 107,917,701 sorted cells spanning all samples. Findings of the study overall: In every one of the four CD4+ subsets, TCRB CDR3s were moderately but significantly shorter in Type 1 diabetes patients. cDNA-based sequencing might over-represent cells highly expressing TCR. PCR, the amplification step, might favor shorter templates, equally in patients and controls.

A CD45RO/CCR7/CD25/CD127/CD95/CD27 panel sorted naive, central memory, regulatory and stem cell-like memory CD4+ cells. The CDR3 is made up of 13 amino acids. Germline-derived CDR1 and CDR2 are ENHRY and SYGVKD. Trimming cost V 2 bases and J 3 bases; bases outside gene matches: 0. Sequenced material consisted of expressed TCRB transcripts (all of the isolated RNA was reverse transcribed). Some clones are missing from TCRdb's copy, which holds only in-frame ones; the method was immunoSEQ multiplex PCR. The sample includes more than 250,000 clones, approximately 16% of them seen just once. Of note for this clone: Its target is not known.

The rearrangement uses TRBV10-3 and TRBJ1-2, with 7 positions matching TRBD1. The source material was naive CD4+ T cells from blood. This sequence originates from a man aged 18 to 35 with type 1 diabetes. CDR3 residues: CAISEGQDYGYTF. The CDR3 coding sequence is TGTGCCATCAGTGAGGGACAGGACTATGGCTACACCTTC.